This T cell receptor (beta chain) was obtained from a study of PD-L1 blockade in urothelial cancer. Looking at the study overall: Each blood sample yielded a median of 141,255 T cells. General study points: Larger 3-week expansion of tumor-associated blood clones was seen in durable-benefit patients.

V lost 2 bases and J 3 bases, leaving 7 bases between the germline ends. Germline V gene sequence: CDR1 SEHNR, CDR2 FQNEAQ (reference sequence). The CDR3 loop spans 13 amino acids. Time point in this sample: pretreatment peripheral blood. It was locally advanced or metastatic urothelial carcinoma that patients had. Each patient gave between 1 and 8 samples of peripheral blood mononuclear cells, which were collected pretreatment and during treatment. The data were produced by immunoSEQ multiplex PCR, yet TCRdb's version contains in-frame clones alone and is incomplete. The sample holds 80,000 to 90,000 clones, about 85% seen once. A remark on this clone: The antigen remains unidentified.

V is TRBV7-9 and J is TRBJ1-1; D unresolved. Sequenced material: PBMCs, taken around atezolizumab (anti-PD-L1) treatment. The sequence derives from a man aged 55 to 70 with urothelial cancer. CDR3 nucleotides: TGTGCCAGCAGCTTAAACGGGGACACTGAAGCTTTCTTT. Amino acids: CASSLNGDTEAFF.